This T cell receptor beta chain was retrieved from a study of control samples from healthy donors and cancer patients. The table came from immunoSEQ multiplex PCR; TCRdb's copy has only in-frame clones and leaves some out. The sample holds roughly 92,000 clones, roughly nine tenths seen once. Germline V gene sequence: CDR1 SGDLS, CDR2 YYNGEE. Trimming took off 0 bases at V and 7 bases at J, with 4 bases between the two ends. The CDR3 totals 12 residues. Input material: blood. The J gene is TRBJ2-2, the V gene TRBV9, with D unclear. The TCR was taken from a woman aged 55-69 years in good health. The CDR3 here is CASSVDIGELFF. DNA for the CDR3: TGTGCCAGCAGCGTAGATATCGGGGAGCTGTTTTTT.